Each of the 20 T cell receptor beta chains below was sequenced from the same sample in a study of T cells in Graves' hyperthyroidism and ophthalmopathy. Using RNA transcripts as the source, TCR beta CDR3 regions were amplified. The study used the HTBI primer set for a first-round RT-PCR of the TCR CDR3. TCRdb recomputed calls from the multiplex PCR reads with MiXCR, one row per CDR3 protein. This table has around 400,000 distinct CDR3 sequences, about 15% appearing once. Sequenced material: blood. These receptors were collected from a woman between 18 and 30 years old with Graves' hyperthyroidism that later progressed to Graves' ophthalmopathy.

In this sample, this clonotype turned up a few times. The chain carries TRBV7-2 and TRBJ2-2, with no clear D. The CDR3 sequence is 16 residues long. V lost 2 bases and J lost 3, with 13 bases in between. Germline V gene lookup returns CDR1 SGHTA and CDR2 FQGNSA. Here the CDR3 DNA reads TGTGCCAGCAGCTTACGGTCGATGGATTACACCGGGGAGCTGTTTTTT. This translates into CASSLRSMDYTGELFF.

This clonotype occurred a few times. This chain links TRBV4-3 with TRBJ1-4; no firm D call. V lost 0 bases and J 8 bases, leaving 7 bases between the germline ends. Germline CDR1 LGHNA, CDR2 YSLEER. The CDR3 sequence is 13 residues long. CDR3 in amino acids: CASSQDLYEKLFF. The DNA of the CDR3 is TGCGCCAGCAGCCAAGATCTATACGAAAAACTGTTTTTT.

This clonotype was seen a few times. A read error is possible here, since a much larger clone lies one base away. This chain connects TRBV5-1 to TRBJ2-1; 7 bases match TRBD1. V lost 7 bases and J lost 0; bases outside the gene matches: 10. Germline assignment: CDR1 SGHRS and CDR2 YFSETQ. This CDR3 region has 16 residues. The CDR3 loop reads CASGPLGDSSYNEQFF. The CDR3 DNA follows: TGCGCCAGCGGACCCCTGGGGGACAGCTCCTACAATGAGCAGTTCTTC.

This clonotype has a handful of counts. CDR3: CASRPAGLTYEQYF. For the CDR3, the DNA is TGTGCCAGTCGCCCAGCCGGTCTGACCTACGAGCAGTACTTC. V usage is TRBV27 and J usage is TRBJ2-7; D is ambiguous. V gave up 9 bases and J gave up 2 bases, with 17 bases separating them. Germline V lookup: CDR1 MNHEY, CDR2 SMNVEV (reference sequence). This CDR3 is 14 amino acids long.

The chain joins TRBV9 to TRBJ2-7, with 7 nucleotides matching TRBD2. The ends lost 0 bases at V and 5 bases at J; junction bases unmatched: 11. The CDR3 spans 16 residues. Per germline, CDR1 SGDLS and CDR2 YYNGEE. CDR3 loop: CASSVGSGRGWNEQYF. For the CDR3, the DNA is TGTGCCAGCAGCGTAGGCTCGGGGAGGGGATGGAACGAGCAGTACTTC.

This clonotype was detected many times. The chain is built from TRBV6-1 and TRBJ1-2; D uncertain. Trimming removed 5 bases from V and 3 bases from J, with 10 bases in between. Germline CDR1 reads MNHNS; CDR2 reads SASEGT. This CDR3 spans 13 amino acids. This CDR3 is CASSPAGHYGYTF. In DNA form, the CDR3 reads TGTGCCAGCAGTCCAGCCGGGCACTATGGCTACACCTTC.

Ten or more counts support this clonotype. The CDR3 sequence is CASSLRDRKQETQYF. The CDR3 nucleotides read TGTGCCAGCAGCCTCCGGGACAGGAAACAAGAGACCCAGTACTTC. The chain combines TRBV7-9 with TRBJ2-5, with TRBD1 matching over 8 bases. The germline V gene has CDR1 SEHNR and CDR2 FQNEAQ (reference sequence). The CDR3 covers 15 residues. With 5 bases clipped from V and 2 bases from J, the junction kept 7 bases outside the gene matches.

The table lists this clonotype with many counts. The rearrangement joins TRBV28 to TRBJ1-2; TRBD1 matches at 9 bases. This CDR3 has 18 residues. Germline CDR1 MDHEN, CDR2 SYDVKM. V dropped 6 bases and J dropped 4; count of bases not matched to a gene: 18. CDR3 nucleotides: TGTGCCAGCAGGGCTCTCGGGACAGGGTCCGCCCGTTCCTATGGCTACACCTTC. Residues: CASRALGTGSARSYGYTF.

The chain is built from TRBV6-4 and TRBJ2-7; D tentatively fits TRBD1 or TRBD2 (5 bases each). The CDR3 sequence is 16 residues long. V lost 3 bases to trimming and J lost 3 bases, with 18 bases between them. Germline CDR1 reads MRHNA; CDR2 reads SNTAGT. The CDR3 here is CASSEWGSQNLYEQYF. DNA of the CDR3: TGTGCCAGCAGTGAATGGGGGAGCCAAAACCTCTACGAGCAGTACTTC.

This clonotype has only a few counts. The chain uses TRBV7-2 and TRBJ1-2; 8 nucleotides align to TRBD1. Germline CDR1 is SGHTA and CDR2 is FQGNSA. The trim removed 5 bases at V and 5 bases at J, leaving 7 bases unmatched. This CDR3 spans 14 amino acids. The CDR3 sequence is CASSPDRGRYGYTF. The CDR3, as DNA: TGTGCCAGCAGCCCTGACAGGGGTCGATATGGCTACACCTTC.

This chain uses TRBV19 with TRBJ2-1; possibly TRBD1 or TRBD2 for D (5 bases each). The V gene lost 5 bases and the J gene lost 6 bases, with 14 bases spanning the gap. This CDR3 is built from 14 residues. Germline values: CDR1 LNHDA, CDR2 SQIVND (reference sequence). The CDR3 loop is CASSWTLGANEQFF. Here the CDR3 DNA reads TGTGCCAGTAGTTGGACCCTCGGGGCCAATGAGCAGTTCTTC.

This clonotype was seen only a few times. The CDR3 DNA is TGTGCCAGCAGCCAATACGGAGAAGGGGGCTACACCTTC. Amino acids: CASSQYGEGGYTF. This chain uses TRBV14 with TRBJ1-2; no clear D. This CDR3 spans 13 amino acids. V was pared by 2 bases and J by 8 bases, with 12 bases between. Germline V gene sequence: CDR1 SGHDN, CDR2 FVKESK.

This clonotype came up many times. This chain joins TRBV27 and TRBJ2-1, with 8 bases matching TRBD1. The trim removed 3 bases at V and 15 bases at J, leaving 10 bases unmatched. This CDR3 comprises 13 residues. Germline V gives CDR1 MNHEY, CDR2 SMNVEV (reference sequence). The CDR3 region is CASSFPRTGYLFF. The DNA for the CDR3 is TGTGCCAGCAGTTTCCCCAGGACAGGGTACTTGTTCTTC.

This clonotype was counted at least ten times. The DNA for the CDR3 is TGCAGTGCTAGAGGAGGAGGGAGCGATCAGCCCCAGCATTTT. This translates into CSARGGGSDQPQHF. The gene calls are TRBV20-1 and TRBJ1-5, with D unclear. V shed 1 base and J shed 5 bases, with 12 bases lying between them. The CDR3 length is 14 residues. Germline CDR1 reads DFQATT; CDR2 reads SNEGSKA (reference sequence).

This clonotype turned up a few times. In DNA, the CDR3 is TGCGCCAGCAGCTTGGCAGAAGCGGGAGGGCCCTACGAGCAGTACTTC. The encoded protein is CASSLAEAGGPYEQYF. The chain couples TRBV5-1 to TRBJ2-7, with 10 bases fitting TRBD2. The V gene end was trimmed by 0 bases and the J gene end by 2 bases; junction bases not matched to a gene: 5. Germline V gene data show CDR1 as SGHRS and CDR2 as YFSETQ. The CDR3 loop spans 16 amino acids.

This clonotype was seen at least ten times. The chain uses TRBV3-1 and TRBJ2-7; D is undetermined. The ends were cut back, 0 bases at V and 3 bases at J, with 15 bases in the middle. Germline lookup yields CDR1 LGHDT and CDR2 YNNKEL (reference sequence). The CDR3 sequence is 16 residues long. As DNA, the CDR3 is TGTGCCAGCAGCCAAGAATCGACGTACGCCAACTACGAGCAGTACTTC. It is translated as CASSQESTYANYEQYF.

At least ten counts were recorded for this clonotype. The rearrangement uses TRBV24-1 and TRBJ2-2; 11 nucleotides match TRBD2. The CDR3 is made up of 16 amino acids. CDR1 KGHDR and CDR2 SFDVKD come from the germline V gene. Germline trimming cut 3 bases from V and 7 bases from J; bases unmatched to any gene: 6. The CDR3 DNA follows: TGTGCCACCAGTGATATAACTAGCGGGAGCCACGGGGAGCTGTTTTTT. Translation: CATSDITSGSHGELFF.

Many counts were recorded for this clonotype. The chain recombines TRBV12-3 or TRBV12-4 with TRBJ2-7, with 8 bases fitting TRBD1. The length of the CDR3 is 14 residues. V shed 6 bases, J shed 5 bases, and the junction held 9 bases outside the gene matches. The CDR3 loop is CASRPGGLGDEQYF. The CDR3 coding sequence is TGTGCCAGCAGACCAGGGGGCTTGGGGGACGAGCAGTACTTC.

This clonotype was found a few times. The rearrangement joins TRBV10-2 to TRBJ2-1, with TRBD2 matching over 9 bases. Losses at the gene ends were 2 bases for V and 7 bases for J; bases not matched to a gene: 9. The length of the CDR3 is 16 residues. CDR1 is WSHSY, CDR2 SAAADI, per germline. The DNA of the CDR3 is TGCGCCAGCAGTGAGAGGGGACTAGCTTCCTCTAATGAGCAGTTCTTC. This encodes CASSERGLASSNEQFF.

This clonotype came up many times. This chain joins TRBV5-1 and TRBJ1-1; D perhaps matches TRBD1 (6 bases). Trimming took 0 bases from V and 0 from J, leaving 12 bases between them. Germline CDR1 is SGHRS and CDR2 is YFSETQ. This CDR3 region has 16 residues. The CDR3 nucleotides read TGCGCCAGCAGCTTGGAGGGGGGAGTTGTGAACACTGAAGCTTTCTTT. Its protein product is CASSLEGGVVNTEAFF.